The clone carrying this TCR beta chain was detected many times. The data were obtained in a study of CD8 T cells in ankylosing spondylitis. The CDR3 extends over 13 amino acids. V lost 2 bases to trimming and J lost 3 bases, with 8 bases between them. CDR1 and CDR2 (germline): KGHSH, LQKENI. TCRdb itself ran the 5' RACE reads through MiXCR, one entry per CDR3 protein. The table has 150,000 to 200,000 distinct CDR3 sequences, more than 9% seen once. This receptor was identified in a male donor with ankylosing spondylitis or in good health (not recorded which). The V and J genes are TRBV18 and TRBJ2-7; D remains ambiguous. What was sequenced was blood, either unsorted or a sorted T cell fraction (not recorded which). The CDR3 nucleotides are TGTGCCAGCTCACCAATTGAGTTCTACGAGCAGTACTTC. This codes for CASSPIEFYEQYF.